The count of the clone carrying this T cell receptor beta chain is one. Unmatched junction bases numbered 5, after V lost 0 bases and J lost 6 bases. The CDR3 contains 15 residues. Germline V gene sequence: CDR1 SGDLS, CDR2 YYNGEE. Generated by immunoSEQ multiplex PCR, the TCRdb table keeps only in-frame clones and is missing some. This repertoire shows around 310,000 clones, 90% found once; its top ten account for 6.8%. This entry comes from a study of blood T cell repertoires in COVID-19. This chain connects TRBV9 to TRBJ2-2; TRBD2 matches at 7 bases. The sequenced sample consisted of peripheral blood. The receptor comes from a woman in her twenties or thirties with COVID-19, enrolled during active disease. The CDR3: CASSVVAGAAGELFF. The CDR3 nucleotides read TGTGCCAGCAGCGTAGTGGCGGGAGCGGCCGGGGAGCTGTTTTTT.